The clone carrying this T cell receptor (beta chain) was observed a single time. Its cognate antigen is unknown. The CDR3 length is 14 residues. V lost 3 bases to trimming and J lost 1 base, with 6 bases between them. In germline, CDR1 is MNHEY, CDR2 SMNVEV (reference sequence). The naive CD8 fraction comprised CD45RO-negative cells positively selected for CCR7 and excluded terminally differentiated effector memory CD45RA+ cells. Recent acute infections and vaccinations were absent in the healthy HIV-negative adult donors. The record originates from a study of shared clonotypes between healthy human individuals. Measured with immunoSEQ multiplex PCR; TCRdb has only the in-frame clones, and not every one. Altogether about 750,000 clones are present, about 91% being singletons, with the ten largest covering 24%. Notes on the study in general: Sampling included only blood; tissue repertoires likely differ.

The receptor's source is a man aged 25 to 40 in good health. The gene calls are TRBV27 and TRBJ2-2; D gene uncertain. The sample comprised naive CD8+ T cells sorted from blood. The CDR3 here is CASSLIQNTGELFF. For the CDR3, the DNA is TGTGCCAGCAGTTTGATACAGAACACCGGGGAGCTGTTTTTT.